This is a list of T cell receptor beta chains from one sample in a study of cytotoxic CD8 clonotypes in ibrutinib-treated CLL. Produced via immunoSEQ multiplex PCR; TCRdb's table is partial and in-frame only. In the table there are hundreds of thousands of clones, over 60% of which are singletons. The specimen was PBMCs, collected after 36 months of ibrutinib treatment. The receptors come from a human donor with chronic lymphocytic leukemia. CDR3s include the opening cysteine and the closing phenylalanine or tryptophan. The D gene is left open where the match is weak. Not all rows give a size; the values are once, few, many and, for expanded clones, a class.

clone_size,d_call,j_call,v_call,cdr3_aa,cdr3_nt
once,NA,TRBJ1-2,TRBV2,CATKPGAGNYGYTF,TGTGCCACCAAACCGGGGGCCGGAAACTATGGCTACACCTTC
NA,TRBD1,TRBJ1-2,TRBV9,CASSVVAGGSNYGYTF,TGTGCCAGCAGCGTAGTTGCAGGGGGTTCGAACTATGGCTACACCTTC
NA,NA,TRBJ1-1,TRBV29-1,CSVWPGTRDTEAFF,TGCAGCGTTTGGCCAGGAACAAGGGACACTGAAGCTTTCTTT
once,NA,TRBJ2-1,TRBV10-1,CASSRRPLGTPHEQFF,TGCGCCAGCAGTCGTCGACCGTTGGGTACACCACATGAGCAGTTCTTC
NA,NA,TRBJ2-5,TRBV29-1,CSAREGGGETQYF,TGCAGCGCTAGAGAGGGGGGTGGAGAGACCCAGTACTTC
NA,NA,TRBJ2-5,TRBV10-1,CASSEFLSPTRQYF,TGCGCCAGCAGTGAATTCTTGAGTCCCACGAGGCAGTACTTC
NA,TRBD1,TRBJ1-1,TRBV18,CASSPLTGVHAEAFF,TGTGCCAGCTCTCCTTTGACAGGGGTGCACGCTGAAGCTTTCTTT
NA,NA,TRBJ2-7,TRBV5-8,CASSLAHGQRGDEQYF,TGTGCCAGCAGCTTGGCCCATGGACAGAGGGGTGACGAGCAGTACTTC
once,NA,TRBJ2-3,TRBV4-2,CASSRGGPSTDTQYF,TGTGCCAGCAGCCGTGGGGGGCCTAGCACAGATACGCAGTATTTT
NA,NA,TRBJ2-7,TRBV18,CASSPSATGYEQYF,TGTGCCAGCTCACCATCGGCTACGGGGTACGAGCAGTACTTC
NA,NA,TRBJ2-2,TRBV4-1,CASTSRPARDGELFF,TGCGCCAGCACATCAAGGCCGGCGAGGGACGGGGAGCTGTTTTTT
NA,TRBD1,TRBJ2-1,TRBV11-2,CASSLVGQGGNEQFF,TGTGCCAGCAGCTTAGTGGGACAGGGGGGAAATGAGCAGTTCTTC
NA,TRBD1,TRBJ1-4,TRBV11-2,CASRKGQIIKLATNEKLFF,TGTGCCAGCAGGAAGGGACAGATTATTAAACTTGCAACTAATGAAAAACTGTTTTTT
NA,NA,TRBJ2-3,TRBV14,CASSLSTDTQYF,TGTGCCAGCAGTCTTAGCACAGATACGCAGTATTTT
NA,TRBD1,TRBJ1-2,TRBV6-1,CASSADRNLVPNYGYTF,TGTGCCAGCAGTGCGGACAGGAATTTGGTCCCAAACTATGGCTACACCTTC
NA,NA,TRBJ2-5,TRBV10-3,CAISEKGGGAGETQYF,TGTGCCATCAGTGAGAAAGGCGGGGGCGCGGGAGAGACCCAGTACTTC
NA,NA,TRBJ1-5,TRBV5-1,CASSLRENQPQHF,TGCGCCAGCAGCTTAAGGGAAAACCAGCCCCAGCATTTT
NA,NA,TRBJ2-7,TRBV18,CASSPHDRTLYEQYF,TGTGCCAGCTCACCACATGACAGGACCCTCTACGAGCAGTACTTC
NA,TRBD1,TRBJ1-2,TRBV4-3,CASSREGTGQPYGYTF,TGCGCCAGCAGCCGCGAGGGGACAGGGCAGCCCTATGGCTACACCTTC
NA,NA,TRBJ1-2,TRBV9,CASSVVPGGITSYGYTF,TGTGCCAGCAGCGTAGTCCCCGGGGGCATTACGTCCTATGGCTACACCTTC
NA,NA,TRBJ1-1,TRBV7-9,CASSLAGERGTEAFF,TGTGCCAGCAGCTTAGCGGGCGAAAGAGGCACTGAAGCTTTCTTT
NA,TRBD1,TRBJ2-7,TRBV6-1,CASKDRGYEQYF,TGTGCCAGTAAGGACAGGGGCTACGAGCAGTACTTC
NA,TRBD1,TRBJ2-7,TRBV18,CASSPTGDPYEQYF,TGTGCCAGCTCACCTACAGGGGACCCCTACGAGCAGTACTTC
NA,NA,TRBJ2-7,TRBV9,CASSPRTNTYEQYF,TGTGCCAGCAGCCCACGGACCAACACCTACGAGCAGTACTTC